Presented here are 32 T cell receptor beta chains from one specimen sequenced in a study of sequential checkpoint blockade in melanoma. Produced via immunoSEQ multiplex PCR; TCRdb's table is partial and in-frame only. This sample has just over 15,000 clones, with around 77% found just once. Treatment: randomized to nivolumab then ipilimumab (arm A) or the reverse (arm B). The source material was CD8+ T cells sorted from blood (inferred from file names), sampled from a patient given nivolumab and ipilimumab in sequence. The receptors shown here come from a human donor with melanoma.

The V call is TRBV9, the J call TRBJ2-7; weak D call: TRBD1 (6 bases). CDR3 length equals 15 residues. CDR1 and CDR2 from the germline V gene are SGDLS and YYNGEE. Trimming removed 0 bases at V and 5 bases at J, with 15 bases between. DNA for the CDR3: TGTGCCAGCAGCGTAGTAGGGACACCCCGAGACGAGCAGTACTTC. The encoded protein is CASSVVGTPRDEQYF.

The chain uses TRBV7-6 and TRBJ1-1; TRBD1 aligns across 8 bases. The CDR3 runs to 15 residues. Germline values: CDR1 SGHVS, CDR2 FNYEAQ. V lost 5 bases to trimming and J lost 0 bases; unmatched junction nucleotides: 5. The CDR3 loop is CASSSRQGMNTEAFF. Here the CDR3 DNA reads TGTGCCAGCAGCAGCCGACAGGGGATGAACACTGAAGCTTTCTTT.

The chain employs TRBV2 and TRBJ1-1; D unclear. CDR3 length equals 10 residues. V was cut by 8 bases and J by 10 bases, with 11 bases left in between. The germline gives CDR1 SNHLY, CDR2 FYNNEI. CDR3 coding DNA: TGTGCCAGCGGCTTTCCGGGAGCTTTCTTT. Protein: CASGFPGAFF.

V is TRBV27 and J is TRBJ2-7, with 8 bases lining up with TRBD2. CDR3 length: 16 residues. V lost 0 bases and J lost 2; bases outside the gene matches: 6. CDR1 MNHEY and CDR2 SMNVEV come from the germline V gene (reference sequence). This CDR3 is CASSLSPGLGPYEQYF. CDR3 sequence (DNA): TGTGCCAGCAGTTTATCGCCGGGACTAGGTCCCTACGAGCAGTACTTC.

Turning to this clone: One junction end does not reproduce the germline sequence, and a read error may be involved. Other DNA sequences in this sample translate to the same CDR3. V gene TRBV6-1 combines with J gene TRBJ1-2; D remains ambiguous. Germline-derived CDR1 and CDR2 are MNHNS and SASEGT. The CDR3 consists of 14 residues. The CDR3 nucleotides are TGCGCCAGCAGTGAGTCGTCTGACATATATGGCTACACCTTC. Amino acid sequence: CASSESSDIYGYTF.

The gene calls are TRBV7-9 and TRBJ1-4; perhaps TRBD1 as D (6 bases). The CDR3 contains 15 residues. V was pared by 6 bases and J by 4 bases, with 15 bases between. Germline CDR1 is SEHNR and CDR2 is FQNEAQ (reference sequence). The CDR3 DNA reads as TGTGCCAGCAGAATCGGGGGGGCAGTTAATGAAAAACTGTTTTTT. Its protein product is CASRIGGAVNEKLFF.

The genes are TRBV9 and TRBJ2-1; TRBD2 matches 8 bases. Germline CDR1 is SGDLS and CDR2 is YYNGEE. V shed 4 bases, J shed 3 bases, and the junction held 3 bases outside the gene matches. The CDR3 spans 14 residues. The CDR3 region is CASSSGSLYNEQFF. CDR3 nucleotides: TGTGCCAGCAGCAGCGGGAGTCTCTACAATGAGCAGTTCTTC.

The chain is built from TRBV4-1 and TRBJ2-5; TRBD1 aligns across 11 bases. Trimming at V came to 3 bases and at J to 3 bases, leaving 6 bases not matched to a gene. The V gene's germline CDR1 is MGHRA and CDR2 YSYEKL. The CDR3 has 16 amino acids. The DNA of the CDR3 is TGCGCCAGCAGCCAGGGGACAGGGGGAATAGAAGAGACCCAGTACTTC. This translates into CASSQGTGGIEETQYF.

This chain uses TRBV5-1 with TRBJ1-2, with D hard to call. CDR3 size: 12 residues. V lost 0 bases and J lost 4, with 4 bases in between. The germline V gene encodes CDR1 SGHRS and CDR2 YFSETQ. CDR3 DNA: TGCGCCAGCAGCTTGGACAGCTATGGCTACACCTTC. This gives the protein CASSLDSYGYTF.

The chain carries TRBV5-4 and TRBJ1-1, with 7 positions matching TRBD1. The CDR3 extends over 15 amino acids. CDR1 SGHNT and CDR2 YYREEE come from the germline V gene (reference sequence). The V segment lost 4 bases and the J segment 3 bases; nucleotides outside the gene matches: 9. The CDR3 DNA sequence: TGTGCCAGCAGCCCAGCCTACACAGGGGACACTGAAGCTTTCTTT. Translation: CASSPAYTGDTEAFF.

V is TRBV4-2 and J is TRBJ1-1; possible D gene TRBD1, 6 bases. CDR3 length: 13 amino acids. V was cut by 3 bases and J by 6 bases, with 11 bases left in between. The V gene's germline CDR1 is LGHNA and CDR2 YNFKEQ. Here the CDR3 DNA reads TGTGCCAGCAGCCAGGGACATTCGCCTGAAGCTTTCTTT. This gives the protein CASSQGHSPEAFF.

V gene TRBV14 combines with J gene TRBJ2-7; D remains ambiguous. V dropped 1 base and J dropped 0 bases, with 10 bases sitting between them. CDR3 size: 15 residues. Germline V gives CDR1 SGHDN, CDR2 FVKESK. CDR3 in DNA: TGTGCCAGCAGCCAAGTCTGGGCAGGCTCCTACGAGCAGTACTTC. It codes for CASSQVWAGSYEQYF.

The chain uses TRBV7-2 and TRBJ1-3; 7 bases fit TRBD1. The CDR3 contains 14 residues. The J segment lost 1 base and the V segment lost 8 bases, leaving 5 bases of the junction unmatched. Germline CDR1 and CDR2: SGHTA and FQGNSA. The CDR3 nucleotides read TGTGCCAGCGACGGCAGGGGGTCTGGAAACACCATATATTTT. It codes for CASDGRGSGNTIYF.

The chain has TRBV7-9 and TRBJ2-7; D might be TRBD1 (5 bases). Trimming took off 4 bases at V and 5 bases at J, with 9 bases between the two ends. CDR1 is SEHNR, CDR2 FQNEAQ, per germline (reference sequence). The CDR3 totals 12 residues. The CDR3 here is CASSSTVNEQYF. CDR3 DNA: TGTGCCAGCAGCTCGACAGTTAACGAGCAGTACTTC.

The chain carries TRBV5-1 and TRBJ1-1, with D possibly TRBD1 on 5 matching bases. CDR1 and CDR2 (germline): SGHRS, YFSETQ. V lost 0 bases and J 4 bases, leaving 7 bases between the germline ends. This CDR3 is 13 amino acids long. CDR3 protein: CASSLDGATEAFF. Written as DNA, the CDR3 is TGCGCCAGCAGCTTGGATGGGGCCACTGAAGCTTTCTTT.

The chain has TRBV5-4 and TRBJ2-1; 9 positions agree with TRBD2. V lost 2 bases to trimming and J lost 5 bases; unmatched junction nucleotides: 5. The germline V gene has CDR1 SGHNT and CDR2 YYREEE (reference sequence). This CDR3 contains 15 residues. This CDR3 is CASSFVAGENNEQFF. CDR3 DNA sequence: TGTGCCAGCAGCTTTGTAGCGGGAGAGAACAATGAGCAGTTCTTC.

The V and J genes are TRBV2 and TRBJ1-1; possibly TRBD1 for D (5 bases). This CDR3 region has 13 residues. The germline V and J ends were trimmed by 4 bases and 4 bases, with 10 bases remaining between them. Germline CDR1 and CDR2: SNHLY and FYNNEI. CDR3 nucleotide sequence: TGTGCCAGCAGTGGGGAAGGGGCCACTGAAGCTTTCTTT. Protein sequence: CASSGEGATEAFF.

The chain carries TRBV7-8 and TRBJ2-5; D may be TRBD1 (5 bases). This CDR3 region has 17 residues. The germline gives CDR1 SGHVS, CDR2 FQNEAQ. Trimming took off 1 base at V and 3 bases at J, with 18 bases between the two ends. CDR3 in DNA: TGTGCCAGCAGCTTAGTCGGCCAGGGCCCCCTAAAAGAGACCCAGTACTTC. Translating it yields CASSLVGQGPLKETQYF.

This chain links TRBV28 with TRBJ2-7; D may be TRBD1 (6 bases). There are 16 residues in the CDR3. V lost 4 bases and J lost 3, with 19 bases in between. CDR1 is MDHEN, CDR2 SYDVKM, per germline. The CDR3 DNA reads as TGTGCCAGCAGTTCCTTCCTTTGGGGGCGAGACTACGAGCAGTACTTC. It specifies CASSSFLWGRDYEQYF.

This sequence joins TRBV6-4 and TRBJ2-6, with D possibly TRBD1 on 6 matching bases. CDR3 length: 16 residues. V lost 10 bases and J lost 0, with 16 bases in between. In germline, CDR1 is MRHNA, CDR2 SNTAGT. The DNA for the CDR3 is TGTGCCACGTCGGACAGCCTTAGCTCTGGGGCCAACGTCCTGACTTTC. Encoded protein: CATSDSLSSGANVLTF.

This clone occurred a few times. This chain links TRBV27 with TRBJ2-5, with 7 bases fitting TRBD2. The CDR3 is made up of 13 amino acids. V shed 6 bases and J 3 bases; nucleotides not matched to a gene: 4. The V gene's germline CDR1 is MNHEY and CDR2 SMNVEV (reference sequence). The CDR3 protein is CASSPGLEETQYF. CDR3 coding DNA: TGTGCCAGCAGCCCTGGACTAGAAGAGACCCAGTACTTC.

The chain couples TRBV7-6 to TRBJ2-7; the match to TRBD2 covers 11 bases. Germline V gene data show CDR1 as SGHVS and CDR2 as FNYEAQ. The CDR3 length is 16 residues. V lost 1 base to trimming and J lost 4 bases; unmatched junction nucleotides: 6. The CDR3 DNA reads TGTGCCAGCAGCTTAGGTGTTCCTAGCGGGGGGTACGAGCAGTACTTC. As protein: CASSLGVPSGGYEQYF. The full variable domain, completed using reference TRBV7-6 and TRBJ2-7, is GAGVSQSPRYKVTKRGQDVALRCDPISGHVSLYWYRQALGQGPEFLTYFNYEAQQDKSGLPNDRFSAERPEGSISTLTIQRTEQRDSAMYRCASSLGVPSGGYEQYFGPGTRLTVT.

This clone showed up just a few times. This chain links TRBV2 with TRBJ2-7, with TRBD1 matching over 9 bases. V dropped 4 bases and J dropped 0; count of bases not matched to a gene: 7. Per germline, CDR1 SNHLY and CDR2 FYNNEI. The CDR3 consists of 16 residues. CDR3 in DNA: TGTGCCAGCAGTGCCTTCCGGGACAGGGTCTCCTACGAGCAGTACTTC. Translating gives CASSAFRDRVSYEQYF.

This sequence joins TRBV6-1 and TRBJ2-7; 10 bases are a match to TRBD1. The CDR3 contains 16 residues. V was pared by 4 bases and J by 5 bases, with 11 bases of the junction left unmatched. Germline loops: CDR1 MNHNS, CDR2 SASEGT. In DNA, the CDR3 is TGTGCCAGCAGTGCAAGACGGACAGGGGGATTAAACGAGCAGTACTTC. It yields the protein CASSARRTGGLNEQYF.

This rearrangement joins TRBV5-4 to TRBJ1-2; 8 positions agree with TRBD1. Germline trimming cut 5 bases from V and 8 bases from J; bases unmatched to any gene: 8. The germline gives CDR1 SGHNT, CDR2 YYREEE (reference sequence). The CDR3 contains 13 residues. CDR3 coding DNA: TGTGCCAGCAGGGAACAGGGGGGAGGGGGCTACACCTTC. This sequence encodes CASREQGGGGYTF. Supplemented by reference TRBV5-4 and TRBJ1-2, the full variable domain reads ETGVTQSPTHLIKTRGQQVTLRCSSQSGHNTVSWYQQALGQGPQFIFQYYREEENGRGNFPPRFSGLQFPNYSSELNVNALELDDSALYLCASREQGGGGYTFGSGTRLTVV.

The V gene is TRBV5-1, the J gene TRBJ2-7; 12 bases are shared with TRBD2. With 3 bases clipped from V and 3 bases from J, the junction kept 4 bases outside the gene matches. CDR1 SGHRS and CDR2 YFSETQ come from the germline V gene. The CDR3 is 15 residues long. This chain's CDR3 is CASSSTSGGFYEQYF. CDR3 bases: TGCGCCAGCAGCTCCACTAGCGGGGGGTTCTACGAGCAGTACTTC.

J is TRBJ2-5 and V is TRBV9, with 11 bases that match TRBD1. The DNA matches TRBJ2-7 better at its end, which makes the J call doubtful. The CDR3 totals 14 residues. CDR1 and CDR2 from the germline V gene are SGDLS and YYNGEE. The CDR3 here is CASSEGQGAYEQYF. CDR3 DNA sequence: TGTGCCAGCAGCGAGGGACAGGGGGCCTACGAGCAGTACTTC.

This chain joins TRBV5-4 and TRBJ2-3; the D is unclear. The germline CDR1 and CDR2 sequences are SGHNT and YYREEE (reference sequence). CDR3 length: 14 residues. Trimming stripped 4 bases from V and 0 bases from J, with 9 bases between. The CDR3 coding sequence is TGTGCCAGCAGCGACACCACTAGCACAGATACGCAGTATTTT. Its protein is CASSDTTSTDTQYF.

The table lists this clone with a few counts. The CDR3 is CAWSDRIDGAGELFF. Written as DNA, the CDR3 is TGTGCCTGGAGCGACCGAATCGACGGGGCCGGGGAGCTGTTTTTT. This sequence joins TRBV30 and TRBJ2-2, with TRBD2 as a possible D gene (5 bases). CDR1 and CDR2 from the germline V gene are GTSNPN and SVGIG (reference sequence). The CDR3 totals 15 residues. V lost 3 bases and J lost 6, with 17 bases in between.

The genes are TRBV7-9 and TRBJ2-5; TRBD1 matches at 8 bases. V shed 5 bases and J 1 base; nucleotides not matched to a gene: 9. The CDR3 runs to 16 residues. The germline V gene encodes CDR1 SEHNR and CDR2 FQNEAQ (reference sequence). CDR3 DNA: TGTGCCAGCAGCATATCTGACAGGGGCGTCCAAGAGACCCAGTACTTC. Its protein product is CASSISDRGVQETQYF.

This chain joins TRBV10-3 and TRBJ2-1, with D maybe TRBD1 (6 bases). V gave up 2 bases and J gave up 4 bases, with 12 bases separating them. The germline V gene has CDR1 ENHRY and CDR2 SYGVKD. The CDR3 runs to 15 residues. The CDR3: CAISEPWTDYNEQFF. CDR3 nucleotide sequence: TGTGCCATCAGTGAGCCATGGACAGATTACAATGAGCAGTTCTTC.

The table lists this clone with a few counts. Compared with germline, one end of the junction differs, possibly owing to a read error. V is TRBV5-5 and J is TRBJ2-7, with D perhaps matching TRBD1 (6 bases). Germline assignment: CDR1 SGHKS and CDR2 YYEKEE (reference sequence). CDR3 size: 15 residues. CDR3 nucleotide sequence: TGCGCCAGCAGCCTTAACAGGGCACTTACCTACGAGCAGTACTTC. Its protein is CASSLNRALTYEQYF.